A selection of T cell receptor beta chains follows, all from one sample in a study of T cell changes during pregnancy in multiple sclerosis. The repertoire was sequenced with immunoSEQ multiplex PCR; TCRdb's copy has only in-frame clones and lacks some. Among about 40,000 clones listed, 80% to 90% were seen once. The material sequenced was CD4+ T cells from peripheral blood mononuclear cells, taken in the first trimester of pregnancy. All receptors derive from a female donor with multiple sclerosis, enrolled in a pregnancy study. CDR3s include the opening cysteine and the closing phenylalanine or tryptophan. The D gene is left open where the match is weak. Clone size is given for some rows only: seen once, a few or many times, or a class if the clone is expanded.

D	J	length	size	V	CDR3	DNA
-	TRBJ2-3	16	-	TRBV10-2	CASSERAGVSTDTQYF	TGCGCCAGCAGTGAGAGGGCAGGGGTTAGCACAGATACGCAGTATTTT
TRBD1	TRBJ2-2	17	-	TRBV13	CASSLGRDRVVTGELFF	TGTGCCAGCAGCTTAGGCCGGGACAGGGTGGTCACCGGGGAGCTGTTTTTT
TRBD2	TRBJ2-3	16	-	TRBV18	CASSPTLAGTTDTQYF	TGTGCCAGCTCACCCACACTAGCGGGAACCACAGATACGCAGTATTTT
-	TRBJ2-5	13	-	TRBV2	CASTLTGSETQYF	TGTGCCAGCACTCTCACAGGGTCGGAGACCCAGTACTTC
-	TRBJ1-5	15	few	TRBV19	CASSIGGQPNQPQHF	TGTGCCAGTAGTATAGGTGGACAGCCCAATCAGCCCCAGCATTTT
-	TRBJ1-3	13	-	TRBV18	CASSPDKGNTIYF	TGTGCCAGCTCACCAGACAAAGGAAACACCATATATTTT
TRBD1	TRBJ1-1	13	-	TRBV30	CAWSTTGGTEAFF	TGTGCCTGGAGTACTACAGGGGGCACTGAAGCTTTCTTT
TRBD1	TRBJ1-2	13	-	TRBV7-3	CASSLQTGDGYTF	TGTGCCAGCAGCTTACAGACAGGGGATGGCTACACCTTC
TRBD1	TRBJ2-7	19	-	TRBV5-1	CASSSIGMIITGGGYEQYF	TGCGCCAGCAGCTCCATAGGAATGATTATCACAGGGGGCGGGTACGAGCAGTACTTC
-	TRBJ2-1	15	-	TRBV11-2	CASSAPGTLVMGQFF	TGTGCCAGCAGCGCACCCGGGACTCTGGTAATGGGGCAGTTCTTC
-	TRBJ2-2	14	-	TRBV5-6	CASSLDWQGGELFF	TGTGCCAGCAGCTTGGATTGGCAGGGTGGGGAGCTGTTTTTT
TRBD1	TRBJ1-4	18	-	TRBV27	CASSLSTGTGGTNEKLFF	TGTGCCAGCAGTTTATCTACCGGGACAGGGGGAACTAATGAAAAACTGTTTTTT
-	TRBJ2-1	13	-	TRBV18	CASSPPPTGEQFF	TGTGCCAGCTCACCACCCCCCACCGGTGAGCAGTTCTTC
TRBD2	TRBJ2-1	15	-	TRBV6-6	CASRTSGENYNEQFF	TGTGCCAGCAGGACTAGCGGGGAGAACTACAATGAGCAGTTCTTC
-	TRBJ1-3	17	few	TRBV5-4	CASSLPLDGGSGNTIYF	TGTGCCAGCAGCCTCCCTTTAGACGGAGGCTCTGGAAACACCATATATTTT
TRBD1	TRBJ1-5	13	-	TRBV18	CASSTGADQPQHF	TGTGCCAGCTCTACAGGGGCGGATCAGCCCCAGCATTTT
-	TRBJ1-4	14	-	TRBV5-4	CASSKDSSGEKLFF	TGTGCCAGCAGCAAGGACAGTTCGGGAGAAAAACTGTTTTTT
TRBD1	TRBJ2-5	15	once	TRBV19	CASSSGQGATETQYF	TGTGCCAGTAGTTCGGGACAGGGGGCAACAGAGACCCAGTACTTC
-	TRBJ1-1	13	-	TRBV7-2	CASSPRGNTEAFF	TGTGCCAGCAGCCCCAGGGGGAACACTGAAGCTTTCTTT
-	TRBJ1-5	15	-	TRBV4-2	CASSHGTSPNQPQHF	TGTGCCAGCAGCCACGGGACAAGTCCTAATCAGCCCCAGCATTTT
-	TRBJ1-3	17	-	TRBV5-6	CASSLRGPSYSGNTIYF	TGTGCCAGCAGCTTGCGGGGTCCGTCTTACTCTGGAAACACCATATATTTT
-	TRBJ1-2	14	-	TRBV21-1	CASSLTDRGRGYTF	TGTGCCAGCAGCCTGACGGACAGGGGGCGCGGCTACACCTTC
-	TRBJ1-1	13	-	TRBV6-5	CASKRRGVTEAFF	TGTGCCAGCAAACGACGAGGAGTCACTGAAGCTTTCTTT
-	TRBJ1-3	15	-	TRBV15	CATSRDPGPGNTIYF	TGTGCCACCAGCAGAGATCCAGGGCCCGGAAACACCATATATTTT
-	TRBJ1-1	17	-	TRBV5-1	CASSSPSPGTGATEAFF	TGCGCCAGCAGCTCCCCCTCACCTGGGACTGGTGCCACTGAAGCTTTCTTT
TRBD2	TRBJ2-4	18	-	TRBV19	CASSIRLAGGIAKNIQYF	TGTGCCAGTAGTATTAGACTAGCGGGGGGGATAGCCAAAAACATTCAGTACTTC
TRBD1	TRBJ1-3	15	-	TRBV6-1	CASRTGGSGGNTIYF	TGTGCCAGCAGAACAGGGGGCTCGGGAGGAAACACCATATATTTT
TRBD2	TRBJ2-1	12	-	TRBV5-1	CASTGEGNEQFF	TGCGCCAGCACCGGGGAGGGCAATGAGCAGTTCTTC
-	TRBJ1-1	15	-	TRBV5-1	CASSLERGAGPEAFF	TGCGCCAGCAGCTTGGAAAGGGGCGCAGGCCCTGAAGCTTTCTTT
-	TRBJ2-3	16	-	TRBV4-1	CASSQELRAPTDTQYF	TGCGCCAGCAGTCAAGAATTGAGGGCTCCCACAGATACGCAGTATTTT
TRBD1	TRBJ2-5	13	-	TRBV2	CASRGTGQETQYF	TGTGCCAGCAGGGGGACAGGCCAAGAGACCCAGTACTTC
-	TRBJ2-7	18	medium-sized	TRBV18	CASSGPGQALPSFDEQYF	TGTGCCAGCTCAGGGCCGGGACAAGCCCTACCGAGCTTCGACGAGCAGTACTTC
-	TRBJ2-4	11	few	TRBV27	CASIEGSIQYF	TGTGCCAGCATCGAGGGAAGCATTCAGTACTTC
TRBD1	TRBJ2-1	15	-	TRBV27	CASRAGTGAHNEQFF	TGTGCCAGCAGGGCCGGGACAGGGGCCCACAATGAGCAGTTCTTC
TRBD1	TRBJ1-4	12	-	TRBV5-1	CASSRTGEKLFF	TGCGCCAGCAGCCGGACAGGTGAAAAACTGTTTTTT
-	TRBJ1-1	14	few	TRBV13	CASSLGNSNTEAFF	TGTGCCAGCAGCTTAGGCAACAGTAACACTGAAGCTTTCTTT
-	TRBJ2-5	16	-	TRBV6-5	CASSYDSGLEGETQYF	TGTGCCAGCAGTTACGATTCGGGCCTAGAGGGAGAGACCCAGTACTTC
TRBD1	TRBJ1-4	14	-	TRBV5-1	CASSWGQGGEKLFF	TGCGCCAGCAGCTGGGGACAGGGAGGTGAAAAACTGTTTTTT
-	TRBJ1-5	13	-	TRBV6-6	CASSLYGDQPQHF	TGTGCCAGCAGTCTCTACGGGGATCAGCCCCAGCATTTT
-	TRBJ1-2	12	-	TRBV5-1	CASSFDRDGYTF	TGCGCCAGCAGCTTTGACAGAGATGGCTACACCTTC
-	TRBJ2-7	16	-	TRBV5-1	CASSLAAGLAFYEQYF	TGCGCCAGCAGCTTGGCGGCGGGGCTCGCCTTCTACGAGCAGTACTTC
-	TRBJ2-1	17	once	TRBV4-2	CASSRKGGRGTYNEQFF	TGTGCCAGCAGCCGAAAGGGCGGCCGGGGGACCTACAATGAGCAGTTCTTC
-	TRBJ2-7	15	-	TRBV4-1	CASSQVEGVSYEQYF	TGCGCCAGCAGCCAAGTCGAAGGGGTAAGCTACGAGCAGTACTTC
-	TRBJ1-2	13	few	TRBV6-8	CASTLDGSYGYTF	TGTGCCAGCACCCTAGACGGGTCCTATGGCTACACCTTC
-	TRBJ1-2	13	-	TRBV6-5	CASSYPRGYGYTF	TGTGCCAGCAGTTACCCACGGGGCTATGGCTACACCTTC
-	TRBJ2-7	12	-	TRBV7-2	CASSLESYEQYF	TGTGCCAGCAGCTTAGAGAGCTACGAGCAGTACTTC
-	TRBJ2-5	17	few	TRBV9	CASSLAVTSRGQETQYF	TGTGCCAGCAGCTTGGCGGTTACAAGCCGAGGACAAGAGACCCAGTACTTC
-	TRBJ1-3	15	-	TRBV30	CAWSVWRDPGNTIYF	TGTGCCTGGAGTGTATGGCGGGATCCTGGAAACACCATATATTTT
TRBD1	TRBJ1-2	14	-	TRBV4-2	CASSQTDRGGGYTF	TGTGCCAGCAGCCAAACTGACAGGGGTGGAGGCTACACCTTC
-	TRBJ1-1	14	-	TRBV6-6	CASSLPLLNTEAFF	TGTGCCAGCAGTCTTCCACTACTGAACACTGAAGCTTTCTTT
-	TRBJ1-2	13	-	TRBV6-1	CASRRLGASGYTF	TGTGCCAGCAGGAGGTTAGGGGCCTCTGGCTACACCTTC
-	TRBJ1-1	15	-	TRBV7-9	CASSLAQRWNTEAFF	TGTGCCAGCAGCTTAGCGCAGCGATGGAACACTGAAGCTTTCTTT
-	TRBJ1-5	15	few	TRBV7-2	CASSLGSGLNQPQHF	TGTGCCAGCAGCTTAGGCTCTGGCTTAAATCAGCCCCAGCATTTT